The 12 T cell receptor beta chains listed next were all sequenced from one sample in a study of blood T cell repertoires in COVID-19. The repertoire was sequenced with immunoSEQ multiplex PCR; TCRdb's copy has only in-frame clones and lacks some. The sample contains 150,000 to 200,000 clones, around four fifths of which appear only once. Sequenced material: peripheral blood. The receptors come from an older woman with COVID-19, enrolled during active disease.

The J gene is TRBJ1-5, the V gene TRBV4-1, with D uncertain. Germline V gene lookup returns CDR1 MGHRA and CDR2 YSYEKL. This CDR3 is built from 15 residues. V was pared by 1 base and J by 2 bases, with 9 bases between. Here the CDR3 DNA reads TGCGCCAGCAGCCAAGCCCCAACAGGCAATCAGCCCCAGCATTTT. This sequence encodes CASSQAPTGNQPQHF.

The chain has TRBV18 and TRBJ1-1, with TRBD1 matching 9 bases. The trim removed 3 bases at V and 5 bases at J, leaving 1 base unmatched. Germline V gives CDR1 KGHSH, CDR2 LQKENI. The CDR3 contains 13 residues. In DNA, the CDR3 is TGTGCCAGCTCACCGGACAGGGGTACTGAAGCTTTCTTT. Amino acids: CASSPDRGTEAFF.

The rearrangement links TRBV10-3 to TRBJ1-2, with TRBD1 matching over 7 bases. V shed 10 bases and J 7 bases; nucleotides not matched to a gene: 6. CDR1 is ENHRY, CDR2 SYGVKD, per germline. The CDR3 totals 11 residues. CDR3 in amino acids: CATQRTGGYTF. The CDR3 DNA reads as TGTGCCACCCAGAGGACAGGTGGCTACACCTTC.

The gene calls are TRBV9 and TRBJ2-3, with TRBD2 matching 9 bases. Germline CDR1 is SGDLS and CDR2 is YYNGEE. V gave up 3 bases and J gave up 5 bases; unmatched junction bases: 7. The CDR3 contains 15 residues. CDR3 DNA sequence: TGTGCCAGCAGCGCAGCGGGGGGAACGGAAGATACGCAGTATTTT. This encodes CASSAAGGTEDTQYF.

The genes are TRBV30 and TRBJ1-5; D perhaps matches TRBD1 (6 bases). Looked up from germline, CDR1 is GTSNPN and CDR2 is SVGIG (reference sequence). The germline V and J ends were trimmed by 5 bases and 2 bases, with 10 bases remaining between them. This CDR3 contains 13 residues. The CDR3: CAWAQGGNQPQHF. In nucleotides, the CDR3 is TGTGCCTGGGCACAGGGAGGCAATCAGCCCCAGCATTTT.

This chain joins TRBV10-3 and TRBJ2-7; no clear D gene. Trimming shortened V by 8 bases and J by 2 bases, and 10 bases separated the two germline ends. Germline CDR1 ENHRY, CDR2 SYGVKD. This CDR3 region has 12 residues. CDR3 sequence reads: CAIDGGTYEQYF. The DNA for the CDR3 is TGTGCCATCGACGGCGGTACCTACGAGCAGTACTTC.

The V gene is TRBV2, the J gene TRBJ1-2; 7 bases align to TRBD1. The CDR3 has 13 residues. Germline loops: CDR1 SNHLY, CDR2 FYNNEI. The V segment lost 6 bases and the J segment 8 bases; nucleotides outside the gene matches: 9. CDR3 nucleotides: TGTGCCAGCAGCTCCGGAGGGGGCAGCGGCTACACCTTC. Translation: CASSSGGGSGYTF.

The chain recombines TRBV6-5 with TRBJ1-4, with 7 bases that match TRBD1. Germline V gives CDR1 MNHEY, CDR2 SVGAGI. CDR3 length equals 15 residues. J was trimmed by 2 bases and V by 5 bases; bases with no gene match: 5. The CDR3 loop is CASSRSTGTNEKLFF. The DNA of the CDR3 is TGTGCCAGCAGTCGCTCGACAGGGACTAATGAAAAACTGTTTTTT.

This chain joins TRBV1 and TRBJ2-1; the tabulated D call, TRBD2, remains unverified against the DNA. TRBV1 is a recognized pseudogene. The CDR3 runs 16 residues. The CDR3 spells CTSSHALAGGPNEQFF. The CDR3 DNA sequence: TGCACCAGCAGCCATGCCTTGGCGGGGGGCCCGAATGAGCAGTTCTTC.

The V gene is TRBV27, the J gene TRBJ1-2; 10 nucleotides align to TRBD1. The germline gives CDR1 MNHEY, CDR2 SMNVEV (reference sequence). The CDR3 consists of 15 residues. The V and J ends lost 3 bases and 2 bases, in that order; junction bases with no gene match: 3. The CDR3 spells CASSLTGQGNYGYTF. CDR3 nucleotides: TGTGCCAGCAGTTTGACGGGACAGGGGAACTATGGCTACACCTTC.

V gene TRBV28 combines with J gene TRBJ2-7; TRBD1 matches 9 bases. The CDR3 loop spans 17 amino acids. V gave up 3 bases and J gave up 3 bases; unmatched junction bases: 12. Germline loops: CDR1 MDHEN, CDR2 SYDVKM. CDR3 bases: TGTGCCAGCAGTTTTTCCCAGGAAGCGGGACAGGGCTACGAGCAGTACTTC. This translates into CASSFSQEAGQGYEQYF. The full variable domain, in which reference TRBV28 and TRBJ2-7 provide the parts outside the CDR3, is DVKVTQSSRYLVKRTGEKVFLECVQDMDHENMFWYRQDPGLGLRLIYFSYDVKMKEKGDIPEGYSVSREKKERFSLILESASTNQTSMYLCASSFSQEAGQGYEQYFGPGTRLTVT.

The chain carries TRBV3-1 (or the pseudogene TRBV3-2) and TRBJ2-1, with TRBD2 matching over 11 bases. The CDR3 consists of 16 residues. Per the germline V gene, CDR1 is LGHDT and CDR2 is YNNKEL (reference sequence). V dropped 4 bases and J dropped 0; count of bases not matched to a gene: 2. The CDR3 sequence: CASSLLAGGSYNEQFF. The CDR3 nucleotides are TGTGCCAGCAGCCTTCTAGCGGGGGGCTCCTACAATGAGCAGTTCTTC.